In this sample, the clone carrying this T cell receptor (beta chain) turned up many times. The record originates from a study of PD-1 blockade in classical Hodgkin lymphoma. The data were produced by immunoSEQ multiplex PCR, yet TCRdb's version contains in-frame clones alone and is incomplete. The sample holds about 41,000 clones; 55% to 70% are singletons and the top ten take around 2.4%. Time point: cycle 4 day 1 (C4D1), after five to seven weeks of nivolumab. Following autologous stem cell transplantation, relapse occurred in every patient, and exposure to brentuximab vedotin varied. The best responses consisted of complete response, partial response or progressive disease. Germline assignment: CDR1 DFQATT and CDR2 SNEGSKA (reference sequence). Trimming left V 5 bases short and J 2 bases short, with 4 bases between. CDR3 size: 10 residues.

Sample: peripheral blood mononuclear cells (PBMCs), taken before the fourth cycle of nivolumab. This receptor was obtained from a human donor with classical Hodgkin lymphoma. This chain connects TRBV20-1 to TRBJ2-7; no firm D call. The CDR3, as DNA: TGCAGTGCTGGACCCTACGAGCAGTACTTC. Its translation: CSAGPYEQYF.